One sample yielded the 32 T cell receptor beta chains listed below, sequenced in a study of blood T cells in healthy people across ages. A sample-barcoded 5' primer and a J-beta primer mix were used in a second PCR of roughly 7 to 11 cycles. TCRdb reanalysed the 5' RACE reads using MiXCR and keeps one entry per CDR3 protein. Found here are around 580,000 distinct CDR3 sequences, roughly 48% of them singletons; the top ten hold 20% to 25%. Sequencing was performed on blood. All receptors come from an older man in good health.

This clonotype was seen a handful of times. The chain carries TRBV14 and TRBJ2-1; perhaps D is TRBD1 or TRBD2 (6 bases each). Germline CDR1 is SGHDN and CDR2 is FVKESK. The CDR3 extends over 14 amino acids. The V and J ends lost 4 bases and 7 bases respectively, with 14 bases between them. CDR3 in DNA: TGTGCCAGCAGCCCGGGGGCCCTTTGGAATGAGCAGTTCTTC. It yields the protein CASSPGALWNEQFF.

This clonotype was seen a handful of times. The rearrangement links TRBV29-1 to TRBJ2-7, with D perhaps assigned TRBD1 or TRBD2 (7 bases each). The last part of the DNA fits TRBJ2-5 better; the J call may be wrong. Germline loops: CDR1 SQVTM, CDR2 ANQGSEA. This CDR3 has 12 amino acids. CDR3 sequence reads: CSAEQGGKTQYF. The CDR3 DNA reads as TGCAGCGCTGAGCAGGGGGGGAAGACCCAGTACTTC.

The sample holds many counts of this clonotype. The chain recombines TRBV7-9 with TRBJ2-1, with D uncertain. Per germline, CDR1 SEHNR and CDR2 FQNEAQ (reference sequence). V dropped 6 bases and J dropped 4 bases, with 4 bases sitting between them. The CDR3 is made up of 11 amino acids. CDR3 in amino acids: CASRKYNEQFF. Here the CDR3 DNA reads TGTGCCAGCAGGAAATACAATGAGCAGTTCTTC.

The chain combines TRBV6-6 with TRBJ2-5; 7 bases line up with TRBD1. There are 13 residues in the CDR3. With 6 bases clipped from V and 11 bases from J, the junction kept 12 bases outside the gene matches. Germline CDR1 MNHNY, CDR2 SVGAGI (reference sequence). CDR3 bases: TGTGCCAGCAGGATCGCAGGGGGTAATGAGCAGTACTTC. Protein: CASRIAGGNEQYF.

CDR3 protein: CASSLRPLQREGGVADTQYF. The CDR3 DNA follows: TGTGCCAGCAGCTTAAGGCCCCTTCAGCGGGAGGGCGGTGTGGCAGATACGCAGTATTTT. The chain carries TRBV7-9 and TRBJ2-3, with TRBD2 identical over 10 bases. The length of the CDR3 is 20 residues. The V segment lost 2 bases and the J segment 4 bases; nucleotides outside the gene matches: 18. Germline assignment: CDR1 SEHNR and CDR2 FQNEAQ (reference sequence).

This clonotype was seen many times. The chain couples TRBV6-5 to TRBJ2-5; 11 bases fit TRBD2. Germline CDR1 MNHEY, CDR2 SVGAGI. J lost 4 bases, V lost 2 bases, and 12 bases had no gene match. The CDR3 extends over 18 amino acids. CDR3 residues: CASSYGGLAGGPGETQYF. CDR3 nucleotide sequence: TGTGCCAGCAGTTACGGGGGCTTAGCGGGAGGGCCCGGAGAGACCCAGTACTTC.

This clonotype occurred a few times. CDR3: CASSPEAGLGSPLHF. CDR3 coding DNA: TGTGCCAGCAGCCCAGAGGCGGGTTTGGGGTCACCCCTCCACTTT. The chain couples TRBV7-8 to TRBJ1-6; D is unclear. The CDR3 covers 15 residues. Germline values: CDR1 SGHVS, CDR2 FQNEAQ. Trimming left V 5 bases short and J 10 bases short, with 18 bases between.

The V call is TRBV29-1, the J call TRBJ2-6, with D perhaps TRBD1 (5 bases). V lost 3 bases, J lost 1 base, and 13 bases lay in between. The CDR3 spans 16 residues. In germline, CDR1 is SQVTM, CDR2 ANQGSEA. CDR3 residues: CSVDGRDESGANVLTF. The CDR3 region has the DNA TGCAGCGTTGATGGCAGGGATGAGTCTGGGGCCAACGTCCTGACTTTC.

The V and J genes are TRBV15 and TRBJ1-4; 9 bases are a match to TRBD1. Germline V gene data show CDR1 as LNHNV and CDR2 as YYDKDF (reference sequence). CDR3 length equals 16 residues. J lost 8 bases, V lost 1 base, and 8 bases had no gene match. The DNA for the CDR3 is TGTGCCACCAGCAGAGCTACGACAGGGGGATCAGAAAAACTGTTTTTT. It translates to CATSRATTGGSEKLFF. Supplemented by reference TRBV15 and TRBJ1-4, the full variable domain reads DAMVIQNPRYQVTQFGKPVTLSCSQTLNHNVMYWYQQKSSQAPKLLFHYYDKDFNNEADTPDNFQSRRPNTSFCFLDIRSPGLGDTAMYLCATSRATTGGSEKLFFGSGTQLSVL.

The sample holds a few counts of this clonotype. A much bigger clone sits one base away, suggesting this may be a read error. The CDR3 is CASSYSKETQYF. The CDR3 nucleotides are TGTGCCAGCAGTTACTCGAAGGAGACCCAGTACTTC. The chain uses TRBV6-5 and TRBJ2-5; D is ambiguous. Germline CDR1 MNHEY, CDR2 SVGAGI. This CDR3 is built from 12 residues. Trimming cost V 0 bases and J 5 bases, with 4 bases left between them.

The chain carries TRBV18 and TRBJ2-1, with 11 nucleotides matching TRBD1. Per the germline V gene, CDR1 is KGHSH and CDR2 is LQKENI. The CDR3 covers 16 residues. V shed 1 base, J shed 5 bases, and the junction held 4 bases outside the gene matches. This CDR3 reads CASSPRGQGADNEQFF. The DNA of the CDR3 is TGTGCCAGCTCACCACGCGGACAGGGGGCGGACAATGAGCAGTTCTTC.

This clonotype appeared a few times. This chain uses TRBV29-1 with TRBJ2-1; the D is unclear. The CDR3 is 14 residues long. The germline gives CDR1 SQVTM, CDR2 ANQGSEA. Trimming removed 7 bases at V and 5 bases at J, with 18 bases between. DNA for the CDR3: TGCAGCGCCGTATGGGGAAGAGTTAACAATGAGCAGTTCTTC. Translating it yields CSAVWGRVNNEQFF.

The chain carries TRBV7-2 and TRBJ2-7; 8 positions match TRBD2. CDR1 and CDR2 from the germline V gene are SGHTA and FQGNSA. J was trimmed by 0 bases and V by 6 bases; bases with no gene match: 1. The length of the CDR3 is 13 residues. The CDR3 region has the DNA TGTGCCAGCAGGCGGGGGGTCTCCTACGAGCAGTACTTC. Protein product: CASRRGVSYEQYF. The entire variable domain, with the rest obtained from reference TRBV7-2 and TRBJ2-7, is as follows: GAGVSQSPSNKVTEKGKDVELRCDPISGHTALYWYRQSLGQGLEFLIYFQGNSAPDKSGLPSDRFSAERTGGSVSTLTIQRTQQEDSAVYLCASRRGVSYEQYFGPGTRLTVT.

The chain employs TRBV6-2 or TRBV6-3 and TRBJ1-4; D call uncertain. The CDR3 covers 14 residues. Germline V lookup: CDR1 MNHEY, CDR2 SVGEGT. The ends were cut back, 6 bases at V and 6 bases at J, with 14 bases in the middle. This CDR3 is CASSHGRTHEKLFF. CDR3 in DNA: TGTGCCAGCAGCCACGGACGGACCCATGAAAAACTGTTTTTT.

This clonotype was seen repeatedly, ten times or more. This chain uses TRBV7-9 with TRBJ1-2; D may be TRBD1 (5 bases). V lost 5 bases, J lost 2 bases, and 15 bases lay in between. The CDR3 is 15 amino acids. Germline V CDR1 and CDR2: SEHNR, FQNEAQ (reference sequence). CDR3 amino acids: CASSKGAGTNYGYTF. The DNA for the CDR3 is TGTGCCAGCAGCAAAGGGGCAGGGACCAACTATGGCTACACCTTC.

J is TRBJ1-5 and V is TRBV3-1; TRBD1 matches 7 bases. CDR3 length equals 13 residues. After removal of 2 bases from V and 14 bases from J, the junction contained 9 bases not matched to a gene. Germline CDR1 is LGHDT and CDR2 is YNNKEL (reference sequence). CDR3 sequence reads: CASSQTSTGIKHF. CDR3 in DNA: TGTGCCAGCAGCCAAACCTCGACAGGGATAAAGCATTTT.

CDR3 in amino acids: CASSEVRTGLETQYF. CDR3 DNA sequence: TGTGCCAGCAGTGAAGTTAGGACAGGGTTAGAGACCCAGTACTTC. The chain carries TRBV6-1 and TRBJ2-7; 8 nucleotides line up with TRBD1. The end of the DNA aligns better with TRBJ2-5, so the J call may be wrong. Germline V CDR1 and CDR2: MNHNS, SASEGT. The CDR3 covers 15 residues.

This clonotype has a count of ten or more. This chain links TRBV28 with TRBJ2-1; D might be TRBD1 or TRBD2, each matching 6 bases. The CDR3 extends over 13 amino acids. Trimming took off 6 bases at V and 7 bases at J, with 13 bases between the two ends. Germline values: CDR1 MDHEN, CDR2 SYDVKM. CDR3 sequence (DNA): TGTGCCAGCAGCTTTGGGGGGCGGAATGAGCAGTTCTTC. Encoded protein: CASSFGGRNEQFF.

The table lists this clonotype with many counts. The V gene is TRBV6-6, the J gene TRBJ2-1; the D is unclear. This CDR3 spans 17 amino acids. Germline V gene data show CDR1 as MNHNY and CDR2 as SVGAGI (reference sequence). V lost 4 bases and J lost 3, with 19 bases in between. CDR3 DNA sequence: TGTGCCAGCAGTTTGACCCAGCGAGCCTTCTTCTACAATGAGCAGTTCTTC. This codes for CASSLTQRAFFYNEQFF.

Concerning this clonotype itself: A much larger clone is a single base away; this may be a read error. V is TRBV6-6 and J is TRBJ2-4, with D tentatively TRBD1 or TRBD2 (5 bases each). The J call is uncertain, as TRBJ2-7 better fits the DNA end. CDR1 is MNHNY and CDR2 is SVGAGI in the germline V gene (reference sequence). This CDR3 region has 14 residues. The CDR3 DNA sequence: TGTGCCAGCAGTTACGCGAGGGGCCCCTACGAGCAGTACTTC. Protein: CASSYARGPYEQYF.

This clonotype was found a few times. The CDR3 spells CASSFGGTGTEAFF. CDR3 nucleotide sequence: TGCGCCAGCAGCTTCGGGGGCACGGGCACTGAAGCTTTCTTT. The rearrangement uses TRBV5-1 and TRBJ1-1; D possibly corresponds to TRBD1 (6 bases). Germline V lookup: CDR1 SGHRS, CDR2 YFSETQ. Trimming removed 2 bases at V and 4 bases at J, with 12 bases between. CDR3 length: 14 amino acids.

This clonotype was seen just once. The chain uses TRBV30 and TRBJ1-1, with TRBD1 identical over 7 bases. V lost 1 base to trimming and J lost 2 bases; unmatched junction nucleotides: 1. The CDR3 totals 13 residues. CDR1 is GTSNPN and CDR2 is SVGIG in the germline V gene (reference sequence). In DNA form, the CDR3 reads TGTGCCTGGAGTGGACAGGGCAACACTGAAGCTTTCTTT. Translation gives CAWSGQGNTEAFF.

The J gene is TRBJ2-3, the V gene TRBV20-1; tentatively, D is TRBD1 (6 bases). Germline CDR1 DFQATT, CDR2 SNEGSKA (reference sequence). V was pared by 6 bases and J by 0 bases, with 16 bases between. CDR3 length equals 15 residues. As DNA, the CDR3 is TGCAGTGCCATCGACAGGCGCTCTAGCACAGATACGCAGTATTTT. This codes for CSAIDRRSSTDTQYF.

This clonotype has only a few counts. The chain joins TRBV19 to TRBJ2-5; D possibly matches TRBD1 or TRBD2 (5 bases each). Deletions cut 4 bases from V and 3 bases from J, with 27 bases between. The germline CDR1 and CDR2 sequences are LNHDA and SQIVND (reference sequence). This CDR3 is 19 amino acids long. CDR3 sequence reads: CASSRWTSRGPRKKETQYF. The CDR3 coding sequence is TGTGCCAGTAGTAGGTGGACATCGAGGGGTCCCAGGAAAAAAGAGACCCAGTACTTC.

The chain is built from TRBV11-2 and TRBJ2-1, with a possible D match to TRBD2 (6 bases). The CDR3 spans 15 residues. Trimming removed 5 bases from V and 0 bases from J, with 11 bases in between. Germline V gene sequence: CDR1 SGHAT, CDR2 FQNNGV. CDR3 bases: TGTGCCAGCAGCCACCTCGGGGGCTCCTACAATGAGCAGTTCTTC. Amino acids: CASSHLGGSYNEQFF.

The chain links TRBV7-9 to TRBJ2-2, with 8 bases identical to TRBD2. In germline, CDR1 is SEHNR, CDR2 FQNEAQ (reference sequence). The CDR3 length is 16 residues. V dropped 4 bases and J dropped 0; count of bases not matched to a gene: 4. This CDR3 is CASSYSGLANTGELFF. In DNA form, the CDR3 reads TGTGCCAGCAGCTACTCGGGACTAGCGAACACCGGGGAGCTGTTTTTT. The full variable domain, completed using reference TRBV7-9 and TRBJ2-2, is DTGVSQNPRHKITKRGQNVTFRCDPISEHNRLYWYRQTLGQGPEFLTYFQNEAQLEKSRLLSDRFSAERPKGSFSTLEIQRTEQGDSAMYLCASSYSGLANTGELFFGEGSRLTVL.

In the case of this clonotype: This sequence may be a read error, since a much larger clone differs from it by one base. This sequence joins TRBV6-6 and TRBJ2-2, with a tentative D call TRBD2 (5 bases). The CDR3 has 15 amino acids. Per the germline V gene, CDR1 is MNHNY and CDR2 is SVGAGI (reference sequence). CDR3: CASSYDGWRTGEPFF. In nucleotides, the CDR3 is TGTGCCAGCAGTTACGACGGGTGGAGGACCGGGGAGCCGTTTTTT.

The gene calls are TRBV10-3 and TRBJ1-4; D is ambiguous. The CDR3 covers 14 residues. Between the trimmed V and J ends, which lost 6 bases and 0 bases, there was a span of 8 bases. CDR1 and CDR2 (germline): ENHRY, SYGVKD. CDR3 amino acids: CAIRDAATNEKLFF. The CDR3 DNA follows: TGTGCCATCAGGGACGCAGCAACTAATGAAAAACTGTTTTTT.

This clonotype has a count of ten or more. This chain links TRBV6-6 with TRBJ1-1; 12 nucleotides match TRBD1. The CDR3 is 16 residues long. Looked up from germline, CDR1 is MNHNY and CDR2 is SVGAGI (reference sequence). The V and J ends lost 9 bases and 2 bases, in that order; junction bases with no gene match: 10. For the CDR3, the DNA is TGTGCCAGTAAACCGGGACAGGGGGCCCGAAACACTGAAGCTTTCTTT. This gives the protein CASKPGQGARNTEAFF.

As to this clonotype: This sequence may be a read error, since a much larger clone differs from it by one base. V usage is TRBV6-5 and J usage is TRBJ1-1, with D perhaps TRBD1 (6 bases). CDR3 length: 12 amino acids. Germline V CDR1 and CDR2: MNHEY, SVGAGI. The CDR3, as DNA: TGTGCCAGCAGTGTAACAGGGACTGGAGCTTTCTTT. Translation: CASSVTGTGAFF.

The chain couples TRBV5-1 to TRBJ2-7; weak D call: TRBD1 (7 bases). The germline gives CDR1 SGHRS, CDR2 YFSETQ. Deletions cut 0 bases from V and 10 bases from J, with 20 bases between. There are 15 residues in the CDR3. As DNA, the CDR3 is TGCGCCAGCAGCTTGGGACAGGGAGGCGGAGAGGCCCAGTACTTC. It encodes CASSLGQGGGEAQYF. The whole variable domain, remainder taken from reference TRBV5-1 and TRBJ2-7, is KAGVTQTPRYLIKTRGQQVTLSCSPISGHRSVSWYQQTPGQGLQFLFEYFSETQRNKGNFPGRFSGRQFSNSRSEMNVSTLELGDSALYLCASSLGQGGGEAQYFGPGTRLTVT.

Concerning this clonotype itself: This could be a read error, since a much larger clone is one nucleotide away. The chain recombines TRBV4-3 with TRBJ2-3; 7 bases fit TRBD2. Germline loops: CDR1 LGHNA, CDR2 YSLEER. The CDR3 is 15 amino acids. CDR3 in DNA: TGCGCCAGCAGCCAAGAGCGGGGGAGCACAGAGACGCAGTATTTT. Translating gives CASSQERGSTETQYF.